The rows below give T cell receptor beta chains drawn from one sample of a study of blood T cell repertoires in COVID-19. The data were produced by immunoSEQ multiplex PCR, yet TCRdb's version contains in-frame clones alone and is incomplete. The sample includes about 190,000 clones, roughly 80% of them seen just once. The sequenced sample consisted of peripheral blood. These receptors came from a man aged 50-59 years who had recovered from COVID-19. Both conserved end residues are part of each CDR3. The order of the fields is D gene, V gene, J gene, clone size, CDR3 DNA, CDR3 protein. A D gene is named only where the DNA matches it firmly. Expanded clones are given a class, and other clones once, few, many or no size at all.

D: TRBD1; V: TRBV5-1; J: TRBJ1-1; size: NA; DNA: TGCGCCAGCAGCAAACTGGACAGGAATCTTGAAGCTTTCTTT; CDR3: CASSKLDRNLEAFF
D: TRBD1; V: TRBV2; J: TRBJ1-5; size: NA; DNA: TGTGCCAGCAGGGACAGGGGAGGTTACAATCAGCCCCAGCATTTT; CDR3: CASRDRGGYNQPQHF
D: TRBD2; V: TRBV10-3; J: TRBJ2-7; size: NA; DNA: TGTGCCATCAGTGCTAGCGGGAAGGTTGGCGAGCAGTACTTC; CDR3: CAISASGKVGEQYF
D: NA; V: TRBV6-2/TRBV6-3; J: TRBJ2-2; size: few; DNA: TGTGCCAGCAGTTACCACGGCGGGGAGCTGTTTTTT; CDR3: CASSYHGGELFF
D: NA; V: TRBV4-3; J: TRBJ2-2; size: NA; DNA: TGCGCCAGCAGCCGCGGACATGCCGGGGAGCTGTTTTTT; CDR3: CASSRGHAGELFF
D: TRBD2; V: TRBV9; J: TRBJ2-1; size: NA; DNA: TGTGCCAGCAGCGCGAGCAGCCCTCTTTCTGCGGGAGGGTACAATGAGCAGTTCTTC; CDR3: CASSASSPLSAGGYNEQFF
D: NA; V: TRBV6-5; J: TRBJ2-7; size: once; DNA: TGTGCCATAACCAGTGGACTATACTCCTACGAGCAGTACTTC; CDR3: CAITSGLYSYEQYF
D: TRBD1; V: TRBV5-1; J: TRBJ1-1; size: NA; DNA: TGCGCCAGCAGCCTCAGACAGGGGGCGGTGAACACTGAAGCTTTCTTT; CDR3: CASSLRQGAVNTEAFF
D: TRBD2; V: TRBV30; J: TRBJ2-1; size: NA; DNA: TGTGCCTGGAGTGTACAAGCGGGAGGGTACAATGAGCAGTTCTTC; CDR3: CAWSVQAGGYNEQFF
D: TRBD2; V: TRBV3-1/TRBV3-2; J: TRBJ2-7; size: NA; DNA: TGTGCCAGCAGCCAAGATAGCGGGGCGCCCCTACACGAGCAGTACTTC; CDR3: CASSQDSGAPLHEQYF
D: NA; V: TRBV10-3; J: TRBJ1-2; size: few; DNA: TGTGCCATCAGGATTCAGGGCGGAGATGGCTACACCTTC; CDR3: CAIRIQGGDGYTF
D: TRBD1; V: TRBV7-3; J: TRBJ1-1; size: NA; DNA: TGTGCCAGCAGCTTAGACAGGGACACTGAAGCTTTCTTT; CDR3: CASSLDRDTEAFF
D: TRBD1; V: TRBV10-3; J: TRBJ1-1; size: NA; DNA: TGTGCCATCAGTGGACAGGGAAGGGCCGAAGCTTTCTTT; CDR3: CAISGQGRAEAFF
D: NA; V: TRBV19; J: TRBJ1-5; size: NA; DNA: TGTGCCAGTAGTATTATCGAGGGAGGGTCGTATCAGCCCCAGCATTTT; CDR3: CASSIIEGGSYQPQHF
D: TRBD2; V: TRBV7-3; J: TRBJ2-1; size: NA; DNA: TGTGCCAGCAGCGGAAAACTAGCGGGAAGAGACAATGAGCAGTTCTTC; CDR3: CASSGKLAGRDNEQFF
D: NA; V: TRBV6-6; J: TRBJ2-7; size: NA; DNA: TGTGCCAGCAGTCGAATCCAGGGGTCACGCTCCTACGAGCAGTACTTC; CDR3: CASSRIQGSRSYEQYF
D: NA; V: TRBV29-1; J: TRBJ2-7; size: NA; DNA: TGCAGCGTTGGACAGAACGGCGACGAGCAGTACTTC; CDR3: CSVGQNGDEQYF
D: TRBD1; V: TRBV20-1; J: TRBJ2-1; size: few; DNA: TGCAGTGCTAGTCTGGGACAGGGGATAGGGAATGAGCAGTTCTTC; CDR3: CSASLGQGIGNEQFF